Shown below are 10 T cell receptor beta chains from a single sample sequenced in a study of shared clonotypes between healthy human individuals. The naive CD8 subset, CD45RO-negative cells positively selected for CCR7, excluded terminally differentiated effector memory CD45RA+ cells. TCRdb's copy holds only in-frame clones and misses some; the assay was immunoSEQ multiplex PCR. The table lists around 700,000 clones, around 92% of them singletons. Material: naive CD8+ T cells sorted from blood. The receptors were sampled from a man aged 25-45 years in good health.

The chain employs TRBV30 and TRBJ2-3, with TRBD2 matching 7 bases. This CDR3 spans 15 amino acids. The J segment lost 5 bases and the V segment lost 4 bases, leaving 12 bases of the junction unmatched. CDR1 GTSNPN and CDR2 SVGIG come from the germline V gene (reference sequence). The CDR3 DNA is TGTGCCTGGAATAGAGGCTCCTCTAGCGGAGATACGCAGTATTTT. Protein product: CAWNRGSSSGDTQYF. Full variable domain (remainder filled in from reference TRBV30 and TRBJ2-3): SQTIHQWPATLVQPVGSPLSLECTVEGTSNPNLYWYRQAAGRGLQLLFYSVGIGQISSEVPQNLSASRPQDRQFILSSKKLLLSDSGFYLCAWNRGSSSGDTQYFGPGTRLTVL.

The V call is TRBV7-8, the J call TRBJ1-4; TRBD1 agrees at 9 bases. The CDR3 loop spans 15 amino acids. Looked up from germline, CDR1 is SGHVS and CDR2 is FQNEAQ. Losses at the gene ends were 5 bases for V and 6 bases for J; bases not matched to a gene: 7. The CDR3 DNA is TGTGCCAGCAGCCTTCTTACAGGGGGCGATGAAAAACTGTTTTTT. The encoded protein is CASSLLTGGDEKLFF.

This chain links TRBV4-1 with TRBJ2-1; D perhaps matches TRBD2 (7 bases). This CDR3 spans 17 amino acids. From germline, CDR1 is MGHRA and CDR2 YSYEKL. Trimming left V 4 bases short and J 6 bases short, with 22 bases between. Here the CDR3 DNA reads TGCGCCAGCAGCCCCTTAGGGGGGGGCTTCCCCTCCAATGAGCAGTTCTTC. As protein: CASSPLGGGFPSNEQFF.

V is TRBV28 and J is TRBJ2-7, with 9 bases aligning to TRBD2. J gave up 2 bases and V 3 bases, and 8 bases lay outside the gene matches. The CDR3 is made up of 16 amino acids. Per germline, CDR1 MDHEN and CDR2 SYDVKM. The CDR3 loop reads CASSFSLAGDTYEQYF. In nucleotides, the CDR3 is TGTGCCAGCAGTTTTAGTTTAGCGGGAGACACCTACGAGCAGTACTTC.

The chain links TRBV29-1 to TRBJ2-1, with 12 bases fitting TRBD2. Looked up from germline, CDR1 is SQVTM and CDR2 is ANQGSEA. This CDR3 is 13 amino acids long. Trimming took 7 bases from V and 7 from J; bases not matched to a gene: 5. The CDR3 loop is CSASLAGGNEQFF. The CDR3 DNA is TGCAGCGCCTCACTAGCGGGAGGAAATGAGCAGTTCTTC.

This clone has just one count. The chain joins TRBV27 to TRBJ2-1, with D uncertain. This CDR3 is 13 amino acids long. Germline loops: CDR1 MNHEY, CDR2 SMNVEV (reference sequence). Trimming took 2 bases from V and 8 from J, leaving 10 bases between them. This CDR3 is CASSLGKFYEQFF. The CDR3 coding sequence is TGTGCCAGCAGTTTAGGCAAATTCTATGAGCAGTTCTTC.

V usage is TRBV29-1 and J usage is TRBJ2-1; tentatively, D is TRBD2 (6 bases). The germline gives CDR1 SQVTM, CDR2 ANQGSEA. Trimming took 1 base from V and 7 from J, leaving 14 bases between them. The CDR3 sequence is 14 residues long. CDR3 protein: CSVEGGKGVNEQFF. The CDR3 DNA is TGCAGCGTTGAAGGCGGGAAAGGGGTTAATGAGCAGTTCTTC.

The chain combines TRBV9 with TRBJ2-2, with 14 bases that match TRBD2. V gave up 4 bases and J gave up 6 bases; unmatched junction bases: 11. The CDR3 is made up of 18 amino acids. The germline V gene encodes CDR1 SGDLS and CDR2 YYNGEE. CDR3 sequence reads: CASSMGTSGSIVSGELFF. CDR3 bases: TGTGCCAGCAGCATGGGGACTAGCGGGAGTATCGTGTCCGGGGAGCTGTTTTTT.

The chain uses TRBV7-9 and TRBJ2-7; D gene unclear. CDR1 and CDR2 from the germline V gene are SEHNR and FQNEAQ (reference sequence). The CDR3 has 13 amino acids. V lost 1 base and J 4 bases, leaving 8 bases between the germline ends. CDR3 DNA sequence: TGTGCCAGCAGCTTAGTATACGCTTACGAGCAGTACTTC. It codes for CASSLVYAYEQYF.

The genes are TRBV11-2 and TRBJ2-7, with 9 bases that match TRBD2. There are 15 residues in the CDR3. Trimming cost V 0 bases and J 5 bases; bases outside gene matches: 5. In germline, CDR1 is SGHAT, CDR2 FQNNGV. CDR3 sequence: CASSLDLAGANEQYF. CDR3 nucleotides: TGTGCCAGCAGCTTAGATTTAGCGGGAGCCAACGAGCAGTACTTC.